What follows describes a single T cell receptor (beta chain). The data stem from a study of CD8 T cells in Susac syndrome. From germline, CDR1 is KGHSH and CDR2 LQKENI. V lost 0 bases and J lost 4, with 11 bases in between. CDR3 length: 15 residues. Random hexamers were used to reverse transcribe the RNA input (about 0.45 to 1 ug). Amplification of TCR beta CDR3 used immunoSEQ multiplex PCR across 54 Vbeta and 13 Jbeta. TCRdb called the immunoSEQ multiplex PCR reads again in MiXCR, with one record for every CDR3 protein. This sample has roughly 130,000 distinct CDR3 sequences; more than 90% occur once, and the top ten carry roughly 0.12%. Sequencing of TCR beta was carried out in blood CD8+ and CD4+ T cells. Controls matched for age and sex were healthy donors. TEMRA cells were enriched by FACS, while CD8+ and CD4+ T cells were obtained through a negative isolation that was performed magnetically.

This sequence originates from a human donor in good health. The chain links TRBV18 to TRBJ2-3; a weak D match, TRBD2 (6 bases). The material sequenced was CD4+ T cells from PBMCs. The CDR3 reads CASSPPGGNSDTQYF. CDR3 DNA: TGTGCCAGCTCACCACCGGGCGGGAACTCAGATACGCAGTATTTT.